This T cell receptor beta chain stems from a study of CD8+ T cells in alopecia areata. Study background: Percent of scalp involved defined treated patients' severity scores.

Treatment defined: oral pan-JAK inhibitor, 5-10 mg twice daily. PBMCs, the starting material, were the source of sorted CD4+ and CD8+ T cells. Germline V gene sequence: CDR1 LGHNA, CDR2 YNFKEQ. This CDR3 contains 16 residues. V lost 1 base to trimming and J lost 4 bases, with 14 bases between them. In its sample, this clone was seen once. Once RNA had been extracted, it was reverse transcribed into cDNA to act as the sequencing template. TCRdb's table, derived via immunoSEQ multiplex PCR, lists solely in-frame clones and lacks some. The sample holds tens of thousands of clones, 70% to 85% seen once. J is TRBJ1-3 and V is TRBV4-2; D not certain. The sequenced sample was CD8+ T cells sorted from blood, obtained between weeks 43 and 45, from a patient treated with tofacitinib. The clonotype originates from a human donor with alopecia areata. CDR3 bases: TGTGCCAGCAGCCAAGGGGGAGAGGGTGACGGAAACACCATATATTTT. Amino acids: CASSQGGEGDGNTIYF.